The 8 T cell receptor beta chains below were found in one sample sequenced in a study of cytomegalovirus exposure and HLA in healthy donors (TCRdb year 2017). Library creation used the immunoSEQ multiplex PCR assay. The multiplex PCR relied on a mix of 60 forward primers for TCR Vbeta segments and 13 reverse primers for TCR Jbeta segments. TCRdb carries this immuneACCESS record with in-frame sequences only. Its versions omit some clonotypes, under half of them owing to an unresolved V gene in the studies checked, with the rest unexplained. The sample table gives more than 130,000 clones. The ten largest account for less than 3% of the sample. Sequencing used PBMCs. The receptors were sampled from a man in his forties or fifties in good health and CMV-seronegative.

The chain is built from TRBV19 and TRBJ1-6; 8 nucleotides align to TRBD1. The ends lost 5 bases at V and 6 bases at J; junction bases unmatched: 3. Germline V CDR1 and CDR2: LNHDA, SQIVND (reference sequence). The CDR3 covers 14 residues. The CDR3 DNA is TGTGCCAGTAGTGTGGGACAGGTTAATTCACCCCTCCACTTT. It specifies CASSVGQVNSPLHF.

V and J are TRBV10-3 and TRBJ2-3, with 13 bases that match TRBD2. The CDR3 has 17 amino acids. Germline CDR1 reads ENHRY; CDR2 reads SYGVKD. V lost 3 bases, J lost 5 bases, and 8 bases stayed unmatched. The CDR3 loop is CAISDATSGGVVDTQYF. The CDR3 DNA reads as TGTGCCATCAGTGACGCAACTAGCGGGGGGGTGGTAGATACGCAGTATTTT.

The chain joins TRBV19 to TRBJ1-2; D remains unclear. Germline loops: CDR1 LNHDA, CDR2 SQIVND (reference sequence). CDR3 size: 16 residues. The V gene lost 7 bases and the J gene lost 2 bases, with 20 bases spanning the gap. Here the CDR3 reads CASNKGRGGTNYGYTF. As DNA, the CDR3 is TGTGCCAGTAATAAGGGTCGAGGAGGAACAAACTATGGCTACACCTTC.

The chain couples TRBV19 to TRBJ1-1; D is ambiguous. This CDR3 spans 15 amino acids. Germline V gene data show CDR1 as LNHDA and CDR2 as SQIVND (reference sequence). Trimming cost V 3 bases and J 4 bases, with 15 bases left between them. DNA of the CDR3: TGTGCCAGTAGTATTCTCGGAGGGATGGGCACTGAAGCTTTCTTT. Protein sequence: CASSILGGMGTEAFF.

CDR3 sequence: CASSIQGTLRSSYNEQFF. In nucleotides, the CDR3 is TGTGCCAGTAGCATACAAGGGACTCTAAGAAGCTCCTACAATGAGCAGTTCTTC. The V and J genes are TRBV19 and TRBJ2-1; the D gene is possibly TRBD2 (6 bases). Germline V lookup: CDR1 LNHDA, CDR2 SQIVND (reference sequence). The CDR3 is made up of 18 amino acids. The V and J ends lost 6 bases and 0 bases respectively, with 21 bases between them.

This chain uses TRBV10-3 with TRBJ1-1; 9 positions agree with TRBD1. This CDR3 is built from 21 residues. V lost 0 bases, J lost 3 bases, and 20 bases stayed unmatched. CDR1 and CDR2 (germline): ENHRY, SYGVKD. The CDR3 nucleotides read TGTGCCATCAGTGAGTCCTCGACTATTGCGACAGGGGGTTGGAAGGACACTGAAGCTTTCTTT. It codes for CAISESSTIATGGWKDTEAFF.

The chain carries TRBV7-3 and TRBJ2-7; the D gene is possibly TRBD1 (6 bases). V lost 1 base and J 6 bases, leaving 10 bases between the germline ends. The CDR3 totals 13 residues. Germline CDR1 reads SGHTA; CDR2 reads FQGTGA. DNA of the CDR3: TGTGCCAGCAGCTTAAACAGGGATGGCGAGCAGTACTTC. As protein: CASSLNRDGEQYF.

This chain links TRBV10-2 with TRBJ1-5; 7 nucleotides line up with TRBD1. The CDR3 contains 15 residues. Unmatched junction bases numbered 10, after V lost 6 bases and J lost 5 bases. Per germline, CDR1 WSHSY and CDR2 SAAADI. CDR3 nucleotide sequence: TGCGCCAGCAGAGAAACAGGGGTATTCGATCAGCCCCAGCATTTT. Its protein product is CASRETGVFDQPQHF.